This entry lists 9 T cell receptor beta chains sequenced from one sample in a study of blood T cell repertoires in COVID-19. Repertoires were generated with immunoSEQ multiplex PCR, while TCRdb's copy carries only in-frame clones and drops some. The table lists under 80,000 clones, about 90% of them singletons. Sequencing was carried out using peripheral blood. The receptors were sampled from a woman aged 80 or older with active COVID-19.

This chain connects TRBV6-6 to TRBJ1-5, with 9 bases matching TRBD1. CDR3 length: 14 residues. V lost 10 bases and J lost 4; bases outside the gene matches: 8. Germline V gene data show CDR1 as MNHNY and CDR2 as SVGAGI (reference sequence). CDR3 DNA: TGTGCCACCACAGGGGGCACAGTAAATCAGCCCCAGCATTTT. Encoded protein: CATTGGTVNQPQHF.

V usage is TRBV10-1 and J usage is TRBJ2-1; 15 positions match TRBD2. The V gene's germline CDR1 is WNHNN and CDR2 SYGVQD (reference sequence). The CDR3 is 17 residues long. Losses at the gene ends were 2 bases for V and 1 base for J; bases not matched to a gene: 0. CDR3 in DNA: TGCGCCAGCAGTGAGGGACTAGCGGGAGGGTCCTACAATGAGCAGTTCTTC. It encodes CASSEGLAGGSYNEQFF.

DNA for the CDR3: TGTGCCAGCAGCTCACTCCAGGGGGCGGAAAACATTCAGTACTTC. Amino acid sequence: CASSSLQGAENIQYF. The rearrangement uses TRBV11-2 and TRBJ2-4; 8 nucleotides match TRBD1. The CDR3 contains 15 residues. The V gene end was trimmed by 4 bases and the J gene end by 5 bases; junction bases not matched to a gene: 7. The V gene's germline CDR1 is SGHAT and CDR2 FQNNGV.

This clone has more than one count but fewer than ten. The chain recombines TRBV5-1 with TRBJ1-2, with 10 bases aligning to TRBD1. V trimming: 4 bases; J trimming: 7 bases; junction bases outside the gene matches: 4. The CDR3 runs 13 residues. Germline lookup yields CDR1 SGHRS and CDR2 YFSETQ. CDR3 sequence reads: CASSTDRGTGYTF. As DNA, the CDR3 is TGCGCCAGCAGCACGGACAGGGGGACTGGCTACACCTTC.

The rearrangement links TRBV7-2 to TRBJ2-7, with D uncertain. This CDR3 has 16 residues. V lost 2 bases and J lost 0, with 14 bases in between. CDR1 SGHTA and CDR2 FQGNSA come from the germline V gene. The CDR3 spells CASSLSLRFDSYEQYF. The CDR3 DNA sequence: TGTGCCAGCAGCTTATCTCTGAGATTCGACTCCTACGAGCAGTACTTC.

DNA for the CDR3: TGTGCCAGCAGTAGCGGGGATCGTAGTCAGCCCCAGCATTTT. Its translation: CASSSGDRSQPQHF. The chain has TRBV28 and TRBJ1-5; D gene uncertain. V was pared by 5 bases and J by 6 bases, with 14 bases between. The CDR3 extends over 14 amino acids. CDR1 is MDHEN, CDR2 SYDVKM, per germline.

This clone was recorded only once. This rearrangement joins TRBV5-4 to TRBJ2-7, with 9 bases fitting TRBD2. Trimming cost V 0 bases and J 3 bases; bases outside gene matches: 10. Germline V gene sequence: CDR1 SGHNT, CDR2 YYREEE (reference sequence). The CDR3 totals 17 residues. The DNA for the CDR3 is TGTGCCAGCAGCTTGGGTCTGCATAGCGGGGGAGACTACGAGCAGTACTTC. This translates into CASSLGLHSGGDYEQYF.

The chain is built from TRBV7-2 and TRBJ1-1, with D perhaps matching TRBD1 (5 bases). Trimming shortened V by 7 bases and J by 5 bases, and 20 bases separated the two germline ends. CDR3 length: 15 amino acids. CDR1 SGHTA and CDR2 FQGNSA come from the germline V gene. In DNA, the CDR3 is TGTGCCAGCATCTTTTCCGATGGAGCAGGGACTGAAGCTTTCTTT. This codes for CASIFSDGAGTEAFF.

The V and J genes are TRBV15 and TRBJ2-1, with 10 bases identical to TRBD2. The germline V gene encodes CDR1 LNHNV and CDR2 YYDKDF (reference sequence). Trimming took 7 bases from V and 3 from J; bases not matched to a gene: 12. This CDR3 has 17 amino acids. The CDR3, as DNA: TGTGCCACCACCTCTGTTTGGGCTAGCGGGGGCTACAATGAGCAGTTCTTC. It specifies CATTSVWASGGYNEQFF.